Shown below are 18 T cell receptor beta chains from a single sample sequenced in a study of control samples from healthy donors and cancer patients. Produced via immunoSEQ multiplex PCR; TCRdb's table is partial and in-frame only. Of 100,000 to 150,000 clones in the sample, over 80% were seen once. Sequencing was done on a sample of blood. Receptor source: a woman aged 45-59 years in good health.

V is TRBV12-5 and J is TRBJ2-1; 12 nucleotides align to TRBD2. Germline V gene lookup returns CDR1 LGHNT and CDR2 FRNRAP. The CDR3 is made up of 16 amino acids. Trimming cost V 4 bases and J 8 bases; bases outside gene matches: 9. CDR3 nucleotides: TGTGCTAGTGGTTCAGGACTAGCGGGAAGTAGCGATGAGCAGTTCTTC. Encoded protein: CASGSGLAGSSDEQFF.

The chain is built from TRBV5-1 and TRBJ2-7; no definite D call. The CDR3 consists of 11 residues. V was cut by 1 base and J by 7 bases, with 6 bases left in between. Germline values: CDR1 SGHRS, CDR2 YFSETQ. CDR3 in DNA: TGCGCCAGCAGCTTGACCGGGGAGCAGTACTTC. As protein: CASSLTGEQYF.

In this sample, this clone turned up a few times. The CDR3 nucleotides are TGTGCCAGCGCGAGGACTAGCGGGGATTGGCGGCAGTTCTTC. It encodes CASARTSGDWRQFF. The V and J genes are TRBV7-9 and TRBJ2-1; TRBD2 aligns across 12 bases. This CDR3 is 14 amino acids long. With V trimmed by 8 bases and J by 12 bases, 11 bases remained unmatched. Germline V gene lookup returns CDR1 SEHNR and CDR2 FQNEAQ (reference sequence).

The J gene is TRBJ2-5, the V gene TRBV4-1; D might be TRBD1 or TRBD2, each matching 5 bases. Germline V gives CDR1 MGHRA, CDR2 YSYEKL. This CDR3 contains 16 residues. V was pared by 6 bases and J by 3 bases, with 20 bases between. The CDR3 DNA reads as TGCGCCAGCAGGGGGGTATCAGGGACGAGGAAAGAGACCCAGTACTTC. This encodes CASRGVSGTRKETQYF.

The rearrangement joins TRBV3-1 (or the pseudogene TRBV3-2) to TRBJ1-6; TRBD1 matches 7 bases. Germline loops: CDR1 LGHDT, CDR2 YNNKEL (reference sequence). V shed 0 bases, J shed 5 bases, and the junction held 4 bases outside the gene matches. The CDR3 sequence is 16 residues long. This CDR3 is CASSQDEGANNSPLHF. The CDR3 region has the DNA TGTGCCAGCAGCCAAGATGAGGGGGCAAATAATTCACCCCTCCACTTT.

The chain uses TRBV6-5 and TRBJ2-1; D gene uncertain. Trimming stripped 2 bases from V and 3 bases from J, with 8 bases between. Germline assignment: CDR1 MNHEY and CDR2 SVGAGI. The CDR3 is made up of 14 amino acids. CDR3 in amino acids: CASSYTEFYNEQFF. DNA for the CDR3: TGTGCCAGCAGTTACACGGAGTTCTACAATGAGCAGTTCTTC.

The chain joins TRBV2 to TRBJ2-3; D is undetermined. Per germline, CDR1 SNHLY and CDR2 FYNNEI. The CDR3 is 14 amino acids. V was cut by 6 bases and J by 6 bases, with 16 bases left in between. The CDR3, as DNA: TGTGCCAGCAGACCCGGAACCCTGGGGGATACGCAGTATTTT. This translates into CASRPGTLGDTQYF.

The chain uses TRBV3-1 (or the pseudogene TRBV3-2) and TRBJ2-1; TRBD2 is a possible D gene (6 bases). CDR3 length: 13 amino acids. V lost 1 base and J 9 bases, leaving 10 bases between the germline ends. Germline V gives CDR1 LGHDT, CDR2 YNNKEL (reference sequence). The CDR3 DNA sequence: TGTGCCAGCAGCCAAGTCGCGGGGAGTGAGCAGTTCTTC. It specifies CASSQVAGSEQFF.

Only a few counts were recorded for this clone. Within the sample, other DNA sequences also encode this same CDR3. V and J are TRBV5-1 and TRBJ2-5; D may be TRBD1 or TRBD2 (5 bases each). Trimming took off 2 bases at V and 2 bases at J, with 10 bases between the two ends. The CDR3 is 14 amino acids. CDR1 SGHRS and CDR2 YFSETQ come from the germline V gene. As DNA, the CDR3 is TGCGCCAGCAGCTTCGGGACGGGACAAGAGACCCAGTACTTC. As protein: CASSFGTGQETQYF. The full variable domain, rest sourced from reference TRBV5-1 and TRBJ2-5, is KAGVTQTPRYLIKTRGQQVTLSCSPISGHRSVSWYQQTPGQGLQFLFEYFSETQRNKGNFPGRFSGRQFSNSRSEMNVSTLELGDSALYLCASSFGTGQETQYFGPGTRLLVL.

The chain employs TRBV28 and TRBJ2-7, with D unresolved. Germline CDR1 MDHEN, CDR2 SYDVKM. There are 13 residues in the CDR3. V lost 5 bases and J lost 7, with 15 bases in between. CDR3 bases: TGTGCCAGCAGTCCCGGGCCTCGTCGGGAGCAGTACTTC. Protein sequence: CASSPGPRREQYF.

In this sample, this clone turned up a few times. The CDR3 DNA sequence: TGTGCCAGCAGCGCTAGGAGGGCGGGTAGTGAAAAACTGTTTTTT. It translates to CASSARRAGSEKLFF. The chain links TRBV6-5 to TRBJ1-4; D unresolved. There are 15 residues in the CDR3. The ends were cut back, 6 bases at V and 7 bases at J, with 18 bases in the middle. Germline V gene lookup returns CDR1 MNHEY and CDR2 SVGAGI.

This chain connects TRBV14 to TRBJ1-2; TRBD1 might be the D (6 bases). Germline V CDR1 and CDR2: SGHDN, FVKESK. The CDR3 totals 14 residues. V lost 0 bases to trimming and J lost 9 bases, with 14 bases between them. This chain's CDR3 is CASSQERTVKSYTF. CDR3 nucleotides: TGTGCCAGCAGCCAAGAACGGACAGTAAAGAGCTACACCTTC. Complete variable domain (other parts from reference TRBV14 and TRBJ1-2): EAGVTQFPSHSVIEKGQTVTLRCDPISGHDNLYWYRRVMGKEIKFLLHFVKESKQDESGMPNNRFLAERTGGTYSTLKVQPAELEDSGVYFCASSQERTVKSYTFGSGTRLTVV.

This clone was observed a handful of times. The chain is built from TRBV5-1 and TRBJ2-7; TRBD2 matches at 10 bases. Trimming took 3 bases from V and 3 from J; bases not matched to a gene: 12. Germline V gene sequence: CDR1 SGHRS, CDR2 YFSETQ. The CDR3 is 17 residues long. CDR3 sequence: CASSSPSGTSENYEQYF. Here the CDR3 DNA reads TGCGCCAGCAGCTCACCCAGCGGGACTAGCGAGAACTACGAGCAGTACTTC.

The J gene is TRBJ2-2, the V gene TRBV19; 7 bases align to TRBD1. This CDR3 has 15 residues. CDR1 LNHDA and CDR2 SQIVND come from the germline V gene (reference sequence). Germline trimming cut 5 bases from V and 2 bases from J; bases unmatched to any gene: 5. Here the CDR3 reads CASSVHRGNTGELFF. The CDR3 DNA reads TGTGCCAGTAGTGTGCACAGGGGAAACACCGGGGAGCTGTTTTTT.

This chain uses TRBV28 with TRBJ2-7; 9 nucleotides line up with TRBD1. The CDR3 has 17 residues. The germline CDR1 and CDR2 sequences are MDHEN and SYDVKM. J lost 5 bases, V lost 6 bases, and 17 bases had no gene match. The DNA of the CDR3 is TGTGCCAGCAGCCTTCCCCTTACCGGGACAGGGAGCGACGAGCAGTACTTC. It encodes CASSLPLTGTGSDEQYF. Looking up the rest from reference TRBV28 and TRBJ2-7 gives the full variable domain: DVKVTQSSRYLVKRTGEKVFLECVQDMDHENMFWYRQDPGLGLRLIYFSYDVKMKEKGDIPEGYSVSREKKERFSLILESASTNQTSMYLCASSLPLTGTGSDEQYFGPGTRLTVT.

This sequence joins TRBV24-1 and TRBJ1-4; no firm D call. The length of the CDR3 is 15 residues. The germline V and J ends were trimmed by 3 bases and 0 bases, with 7 bases remaining between them. Germline CDR1 KGHDR, CDR2 SFDVKD. CDR3 loop: CATSDGGATNEKLFF. CDR3 DNA sequence: TGTGCCACCAGTGATGGAGGAGCAACTAATGAAAAACTGTTTTTT.

The gene calls are TRBV28 and TRBJ2-1, with D possibly TRBD2 on 6 matching bases. The V and J ends lost 0 bases and 8 bases respectively, with 17 bases between them. The length of the CDR3 is 16 residues. Germline lookup yields CDR1 MDHEN and CDR2 SYDVKM. Here the CDR3 reads CASSLWGGMTYDEQFF. The DNA of the CDR3 is TGTGCCAGCAGTTTATGGGGGGGAATGACTTACGATGAGCAGTTCTTC.

V is TRBV4-1 and J is TRBJ1-2, with D tentatively TRBD1 (6 bases). The CDR3 has 15 residues. Germline V CDR1 and CDR2: MGHRA, YSYEKL. V was cut by 0 bases and J by 5 bases, with 13 bases left in between. The CDR3 is CASSQEVQGPYGYTF. The CDR3 nucleotides read TGCGCCAGCAGCCAAGAAGTACAGGGACCATATGGCTACACCTTC.